This passage covers 14 T cell receptor beta chains from one sample sequenced in a study of response to subunit inactivated influenza vaccine. TCRdb reanalysed the RT-PCR reads using MiXCR and keeps one entry per CDR3 protein. The sample contains roughly 570,000 distinct CDR3 sequences, roughly 13% of which appear only once. The material was PBMCs from blood, obtained roughly 6 weeks after vaccination. These receptors were taken from a man aged 45-65 years who received an inactivated influenza vaccine.

This clonotype was counted between two and nine times. The chain combines TRBV20-1 with TRBJ2-1; 11 bases map to TRBD2. Losses at the gene ends were 3 bases for V and 1 base for J; bases not matched to a gene: 17. CDR1 and CDR2 from the germline V gene are DFQATT and SNEGSKA (reference sequence). This CDR3 has 20 residues. CDR3 protein: CSARGPPGLADLPSYNEQFF. In DNA form, the CDR3 reads TGCAGTGCTAGGGGCCCTCCGGGACTAGCGGATCTTCCGTCCTACAATGAGCAGTTCTTC.

This clonotype was counted only a few times. The J gene is TRBJ1-6, the V gene TRBV18; TRBD1 might be the D (5 bases). Trimming removed 5 bases from V and 10 bases from J, with 12 bases in between. Per the germline V gene, CDR1 is KGHSH and CDR2 is LQKENI. The CDR3 consists of 13 residues. CDR3 region: CASSGSRDSPLHF. CDR3 sequence (DNA): TGTGCCAGCTCAGGATCCAGGGACTCACCCCTCCACTTT.

This chain connects TRBV9 to TRBJ2-5; TRBD2 agrees at 9 bases. Germline V gene lookup returns CDR1 SGDLS and CDR2 YYNGEE. Trimming removed 3 bases from V and 5 bases from J; junction bases left unmatched: 8. This CDR3 comprises 15 residues. CDR3 amino acids: CASSGAGGPYETQYF. For the CDR3, the DNA is TGTGCCAGCAGCGGGGCGGGAGGGCCGTATGAGACCCAGTACTTC.

The chain joins TRBV7-3 to TRBJ2-3, with D perhaps matching TRBD2 (5 bases). Germline V gene data show CDR1 as SGHTA and CDR2 as FQGTGA. The CDR3 is 15 residues long. V was trimmed by 5 bases and J by 2 bases, leaving 14 bases between them. The CDR3 loop reads CASSPNSGSTDTQYF. For the CDR3, the DNA is TGTGCCAGCAGCCCAAACAGCGGATCCACAGATACGCAGTATTTT.

This clonotype was seen at least ten times. The chain joins TRBV15 to TRBJ2-4; 13 nucleotides align to TRBD2. Germline CDR1 is LNHNV and CDR2 is YYDKDF (reference sequence). Germline trimming cut 4 bases from V and 0 bases from J; bases unmatched to any gene: 6. The CDR3 is 18 residues long. CDR3 protein: CATSTGLAGDVAKNIQYF. CDR3 coding DNA: TGTGCCACCAGCACAGGACTAGCGGGGGATGTAGCCAAAAACATTCAGTACTTC.

This clonotype occurred a few times. The chain has TRBV5-1 and TRBJ2-1, with D perhaps matching TRBD1 or TRBD2 (6 bases each). The V end was cut by 3 bases, the J end by 3 bases, with 16 bases between. There are 16 residues in the CDR3. Germline assignment: CDR1 SGHRS and CDR2 YFSETQ. CDR3 bases: TGCGCCAGCAGCTCGGGGGCTAGTTCTCACTACAATGAGCAGTTCTTC. Its translation: CASSSGASSHYNEQFF.

This clonotype was counted a few times. The chain joins TRBV4-3 to TRBJ2-3, with TRBD2 as a possible D gene (6 bases). V was trimmed by 1 base and J by 6 bases, leaving 14 bases between them. Germline V CDR1 and CDR2: LGHNA, YSLEER. The CDR3 has 15 amino acids. CDR3 in DNA: TGCGCCAGCAGCCAAGGTTCGGCGGGAACCGATACGCAGTATTTT. Translation gives CASSQGSAGTDTQYF.

Only a few counts were recorded for this clonotype. This chain uses TRBV29-1 with TRBJ1-1; tentatively, D is TRBD1 (6 bases). Germline CDR1 and CDR2: SQVTM and ANQGSEA. The germline V and J ends were trimmed by 6 bases and 4 bases, with 18 bases remaining between them. The CDR3 is 14 residues long. The CDR3 nucleotides are TGCAGCGTGGACGATGAGGGGGGATCCACTGAAGCTTTCTTT. It encodes CSVDDEGGSTEAFF.

The table lists this clonotype with a few counts. This chain uses TRBV4-3 with TRBJ2-2; D gene ambiguous. In germline, CDR1 is LGHNA, CDR2 YSLEER. Deletions cut 0 bases from V and 8 bases from J, with 10 bases between. The CDR3 contains 14 residues. The CDR3 spells CASSQERRWGELFF. CDR3 bases: TGCGCCAGCAGCCAAGAGAGGCGGTGGGGGGAGCTGTTTTTT.

V usage is TRBV5-1 and J usage is TRBJ1-1, with 8 bases lining up with TRBD1. There are 14 residues in the CDR3. Germline V lookup: CDR1 SGHRS, CDR2 YFSETQ. J was trimmed by 2 bases and V by 4 bases; bases with no gene match: 4. CDR3 sequence: CASSVTGGNTEAFF. CDR3 nucleotides: TGCGCCAGCAGCGTAACAGGGGGTAACACTGAAGCTTTCTTT.

This clonotype was recorded a few times. The chain couples TRBV6-5 to TRBJ1-1; 11 nucleotides line up with TRBD1. The CDR3 consists of 16 residues. Germline V gene sequence: CDR1 MNHEY, CDR2 SVGAGI. V shed 6 bases, J shed 4 bases, and the junction held 10 bases outside the gene matches. Written as DNA, the CDR3 is TGTGCCAGCAGACTCGGGACAGGGGGTTGGGGCACTGAAGCTTTCTTT. Translated: CASRLGTGGWGTEAFF.

The rearrangement joins TRBV11-2 to TRBJ1-4; tentative D call: TRBD1 (6 bases). Germline CDR1 SGHAT, CDR2 FQNNGV. Trimming took off 3 bases at V and 7 bases at J, with 9 bases between the two ends. This CDR3 is built from 13 residues. The CDR3 reads CASSLDRFEKLFF. CDR3 DNA: TGTGCCAGCAGCTTGGACAGATTTGAAAAACTGTTTTTT. The full variable domain, completed using reference TRBV11-2 and TRBJ1-4, is EAGVAQSPRYKIIEKRQSVAFWCNPISGHATLYWYQQILGQGPKLLIQFQNNGVVDDSQLPKDRFSAERLKGVDSTLKIQPAKLEDSAVYLCASSLDRFEKLFFGSGTQLSVL.

This clonotype has at least ten counts. The chain recombines TRBV29-1 with TRBJ1-1, with D perhaps TRBD1 (5 bases). This CDR3 has 12 amino acids. Trimming left V 7 bases short and J 4 bases short, with 13 bases between. Germline assignment: CDR1 SQVTM and CDR2 ANQGSEA. Here the CDR3 reads CSGILGGTEAFF. For the CDR3, the DNA is TGCAGCGGAATTCTGGGGGGCACTGAAGCTTTCTTT.

V and J are TRBV7-9 and TRBJ2-7; D call uncertain. The DNA end favors TRBJ2-1, so the J call may be wrong. Germline V gene sequence: CDR1 SEHNR, CDR2 FQNEAQ (reference sequence). This CDR3 has 15 amino acids. This CDR3 is CASSLGEPRRGEQFF. The CDR3 coding sequence is TGTGCCAGCAGCTTAGGAGAACCCCGGAGAGGCGAGCAGTTCTTC.